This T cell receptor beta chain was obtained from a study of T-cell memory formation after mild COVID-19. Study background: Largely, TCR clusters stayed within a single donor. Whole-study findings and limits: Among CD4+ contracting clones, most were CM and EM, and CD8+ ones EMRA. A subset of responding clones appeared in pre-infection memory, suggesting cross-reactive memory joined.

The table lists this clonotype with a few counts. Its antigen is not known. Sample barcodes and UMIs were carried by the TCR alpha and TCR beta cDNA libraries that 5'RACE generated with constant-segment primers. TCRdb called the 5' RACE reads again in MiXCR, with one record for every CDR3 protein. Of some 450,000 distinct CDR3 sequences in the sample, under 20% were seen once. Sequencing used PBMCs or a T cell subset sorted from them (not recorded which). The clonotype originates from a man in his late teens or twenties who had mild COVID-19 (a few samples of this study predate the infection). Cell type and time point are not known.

The CDR3 coding sequence is TGTGCCAGCAGCCCCTTCCGGGTTACAGATACGCAGTATTTT. The encoded protein is CASSPFRVTDTQYF. The genes are TRBV7-2 and TRBJ2-3, with D unresolved. Germline loops: CDR1 SGHTA, CDR2 FQGNSA. V was shortened by 5 bases and J by 3 bases, with 12 bases between the two germline ends. This CDR3 region has 14 residues.